These T cell receptor beta chains were read from a single sample in a study of blood T cell repertoires in COVID-19. Profiled with immunoSEQ multiplex PCR; TCRdb holds only in-frame clones, not every one. This sample has some 300,000 clones, with approximately 86% found just once. The sample was peripheral blood. These TCRs come from a woman in her 70s with COVID-19, enrolled during active disease. The CDR3 runs from the conserved cysteine through the conserved F or W. D genes are given only for firm matches. Not all rows give a size; the values are once, few, many and, for expanded clones, a class.

j_call,v_call,clone_size,d_call,cdr3_aa,cdr3_nt
TRBJ2-3,TRBV30,-,TRBD2,CACPSSGGTDTQYF,TGTGCCTGTCCTTCTAGCGGGGGCACAGATACGCAGTATTTT
TRBJ1-5,TRBV9,-,-,CASSVRFADSRNQPQHF,TGTGCCAGCAGCGTCCGGTTTGCGGACTCCCGTAATCAGCCCCAGCATTTT
TRBJ1-3,TRBV10-3,-,-,CASTGSGNTIYF,TGTGCCTCTACAGGCTCTGGAAACACCATATATTTT
TRBJ1-1,TRBV11-2,few,-,CASSLARVNTEAFF,TGTGCCAGCAGCTTAGCCAGGGTAAACACTGAAGCTTTCTTT
TRBJ2-1,TRBV6-2/TRBV6-3,few,TRBD2,CASSLLAGDNEQFF,TGTGCCAGCAGTCTTCTAGCGGGGGACAATGAGCAGTTCTTC
TRBJ1-2,TRBV5-6,few,TRBD1,CASSTGQGFSGGYTF,TGTGCCAGCAGCACCGGACAGGGTTTTTCAGGGGGCTACACCTTC
TRBJ1-1,TRBV5-1,-,-,CASSLVGPPGTEAFF,TGCGCCAGCAGCTTGGTCGGGCCGCCGGGGACTGAAGCTTTCTTT
TRBJ2-2,TRBV14,-,TRBD1,CASSSGQGDTGELFF,TGTGCCAGCAGTTCCGGACAGGGAGACACCGGGGAGCTGTTTTTT
TRBJ1-5,TRBV4-1,-,-,CASSQEWPLKWPQHF,TGCGCCAGCAGCCAAGAATGGCCCCTGAAGTGGCCCCAGCATTTT
TRBJ2-7,TRBV24-1,-,-,CATSDPGEDYEQYF,TGTGCCACCAGTGATCCGGGGGAGGACTACGAGCAGTACTTC
TRBJ2-5,TRBV19,-,TRBD1,CASNKGGTETQYF,TGTGCCAGTAACAAAGGGGGCACAGAGACCCAGTACTTC
TRBJ2-1,TRBV12-5,-,TRBD1,CASGLSSGTGPYNEQFF,TGTGCTAGTGGTTTGTCCTCCGGGACAGGGCCCTACAATGAGCAGTTCTTC
TRBJ1-6,TRBV30,once,-,CAWSPTDYSPLHF,TGTGCCTGGAGTCCCACAGATTATTCACCCCTCCACTTT
TRBJ2-2,TRBV2,-,TRBD2,CASSENGGENTGELFF,TGTGCCAGCAGTGAAAACGGGGGGGAGAACACCGGGGAGCTGTTTTTT
TRBJ2-2,TRBV21-1,-,-,CASSASDSPNTGELFF,TGTGCCAGCAGCGCCTCGGACAGCCCGAACACCGGGGAGCTGTTTTTT
TRBJ2-2,TRBV19,-,TRBD2,CASSIDPLGGTHTGELFF,TGTGCCAGTAGTATAGATCCCCTCGGGGGGACCCACACCGGGGAGCTGTTTTTT
TRBJ1-1,TRBV5-1,-,-,CASTGGAGADTEAFF,TGCGCCAGCACGGGGGGTGCGGGGGCCGACACTGAAGCTTTCTTT
TRBJ1-5,TRBV6-2/TRBV6-3,-,TRBD1,CASSGQVNQPQHF,TGTGCCAGCAGTGGACAGGTTAATCAGCCCCAGCATTTT
TRBJ1-2,TRBV19,-,TRBD1,CASSHQGAYGYTF,TGTGCCAGTAGTCACCAGGGGGCCTATGGCTACACCTTC
TRBJ2-2,TRBV9,-,-,CASSVHRVNTGELFF,TGTGCCAGCAGCGTTCACAGGGTGAACACCGGGGAGCTGTTTTTT
TRBJ2-3,TRBV5-1,-,-,CASSLPGDTQYF,TGCGCCAGCAGCTTACCGGGAGATACGCAGTATTTT
TRBJ2-2,TRBV2,-,-,CASSVRTANTGELFF,TGTGCCAGCAGTGTCCGGACAGCGAACACCGGGGAGCTGTTTTTT
TRBJ1-1,TRBV2,-,TRBD1,CASSRVQGGTEAFF,TGTGCCAGCAGTCGGGTACAGGGGGGAACTGAAGCTTTCTTT
TRBJ1-2,TRBV29-1,-,-,CSVEQGGRGYTF,TGCAGCGTTGAACAGGGTGGTAGAGGCTACACCTTC
TRBJ2-7,TRBV6-5,few,-,CASSYSTGNRPREQYF,TGTGCCAGCAGTTACTCGACGGGGAACCGCCCTCGCGAGCAGTACTTC
TRBJ2-7,TRBV9,once,-,CASSFPGRAGVLPPPHEQYF,TGTGCCAGCAGCTTCCCTGGAAGGGCAGGGGTCTTACCTCCCCCTCACGAGCAGTACTTC
TRBJ2-3,TRBV2,once,-,CASTPRNLADTQYF,TGTGCCAGCACACCCCGGAACCTAGCAGATACGCAGTATTTT
TRBJ1-4,TRBV28,once,-,CASLDRHNEKLFF,TGTGCCAGCCTCGACAGACATAATGAAAAACTGTTTTTT
TRBJ1-1,TRBV5-5,-,-,CASSYRDTEAFF,TGTGCCAGCAGCTACAGGGACACTGAAGCTTTCTTT
TRBJ1-6,TRBV28,-,-,CASSSFDSPLHF,TGTGCCAGCAGTTCCTTTGATTCACCCCTCCACTTT
TRBJ2-7,TRBV11-2,-,-,CASSLQMGRSYEQYF,TGTGCCAGCAGCCTACAAATGGGGCGTTCCTACGAGCAGTACTTC
TRBJ1-1,TRBV13,-,-,CASSAHDTEAFF,TGTGCCAGCAGCGCACACGACACTGAAGCTTTCTTT
TRBJ1-1,TRBV27,-,-,CASRRNRVSEEAFF,TGTGCCAGCAGACGAAACCGGGTCTCTGAAGAAGCTTTCTTT
TRBJ2-3,TRBV19,few,TRBD2,CATLAGETTQYF,TGTGCCACTCTAGCGGGGGAGACTACGCAGTATTTT
TRBJ2-2,TRBV5-1,-,TRBD1,CASSVGQPVRGELFF,TGCGCCAGCAGCGTGGGACAGCCGGTGAGGGGGGAGCTGTTTTTT
TRBJ1-4,TRBV7-8,-,-,CASSSRLGGDREKLFF,TGTGCCAGCAGCTCCCGCTTAGGCGGGGATCGGGAAAAACTGTTTTTT
TRBJ2-3,TRBV6-5,once,-,CAIQSGGGGTDTQYF,TGTGCCATTCAGAGTGGAGGAGGAGGAACAGATACGCAGTATTTT
TRBJ2-5,TRBV7-2,few,TRBD2,CASSFLLAGGQTQYF,TGTGCCAGCAGCTTCTTGCTAGCGGGGGGGCAGACCCAGTACTTC
TRBJ1-5,TRBV19,-,TRBD1,CASSIDTGGGYSNQPQHF,TGTGCCAGTAGTATAGACACAGGGGGCGGTTATAGCAATCAGCCCCAGCATTTT
TRBJ2-7,TRBV7-7,-,-,CASSLASGFEQYF,TGTGCCAGCAGCTTAGCGTCCGGGTTCGAGCAGTACTTC
TRBJ2-1,TRBV7-3,-,TRBD2,CASSLEASGGHNEQFF,TGTGCCAGCAGCTTAGAGGCTAGCGGGGGTCACAATGAGCAGTTCTTC
TRBJ1-5,TRBV19,-,-,CASSITYWGRDQPQHF,TGTGCCAGTAGCATCACCTATTGGGGCCGAGATCAGCCCCAGCATTTT
TRBJ2-1,TRBV14,-,-,CASSQSPGDEQFF,TGTGCCAGCAGCCAATCCCCCGGGGATGAGCAGTTCTTC
TRBJ2-7,TRBV30,-,-,CAWSVLAGKYEQYF,TGTGCCTGGAGTGTACTTGCGGGGAAATACGAGCAGTACTTC
TRBJ2-3,TRBV5-4,-,TRBD2,CASSLRLAGGLSTDTQYF,TGTGCCAGCAGCTTGAGACTAGCGGGGGGACTTAGCACAGATACGCAGTATTTT
TRBJ1-1,TRBV3-1/TRBV3-2,-,-,CASSLGRTTEAFF,TGTGCCAGCAGCCTGGGGCGGACCACTGAAGCTTTCTTT
TRBJ2-5,TRBV7-2,once,TRBD2,CASSFLAGGQETQYF,TGTGCCAGCAGCTTCCTAGCGGGGGGTCAAGAGACCCAGTACTTC
TRBJ2-3,TRBV7-9,-,TRBD2,CASSLTSGGKASTDTQYF,TGTGCCAGCAGCTTAACTAGCGGGGGGAAAGCTAGCACAGATACGCAGTATTTT
TRBJ2-3,TRBV5-1,-,TRBD2,CASSLGSGTSTDTQYF,TGCGCCAGCAGCTTGGGTAGCGGGACTAGCACAGATACGCAGTATTTT
TRBJ2-7,TRBV6-5,-,-,CASSGPGQSYEQYF,TGTGCCAGCAGCGGACCGGGACAATCCTACGAGCAGTACTTC